This T cell receptor beta chain was obtained from a study of yellow fever vaccine responses in identical twins. Each CDR3 protein is one row after TCRdb ran MiXCR on the RT-PCR reads. The data show approximately 17,000 distinct CDR3 sequences, with 55% to 70% seen just once and 2% to 2.5% held by the top ten. CDR3 length: 15 residues. Unmatched junction bases numbered 5, after V lost 2 bases and J lost 0 bases. Germline V gene sequence: CDR1 DFQATT, CDR2 SNEGSKA (reference sequence). This specimen consisted of T cells from blood (PBMCs), unsorted or a sorted subset (not recorded which), obtained before or after yellow fever vaccination (not recorded which). The receptor's source is a woman aged 18-29 years who received the yellow fever vaccine. The V call is TRBV20-1, the J call TRBJ2-3; 7 nucleotides match TRBD2. The CDR3 reads CSARPAGRSTDTQYF. CDR3 in DNA: TGCAGTGCTAGACCAGCGGGACGTAGCACAGATACGCAGTATTTT.